This entry lists 31 T cell receptor beta chains sequenced from one sample in a study of blood T cell repertoires in COVID-19 (TCRdb year 2020). The library was made by the immunoSEQ multiplex PCR assay. Imported from immuneACCESS, the table was reduced by TCRdb to in-frame sequences with V and J called. These copies leave out some clones; in studies compared against another copy, an unresolved V gene accounts for under half, and the cause of the remainder is not known. The sample table contains roughly 89,000 clones; only one count was recorded for approximately 81% of them. The ten top clones hold 15% of the sample. The sample was peripheral blood. The receptors originated from a woman aged 80 or over with acute or convalescent COVID-19.

J is TRBJ2-3 and V is TRBV24-1; the D is unclear. This CDR3 has 14 amino acids. V was pared by 6 bases and J by 3 bases, with 12 bases between. Looked up from germline, CDR1 is KGHDR and CDR2 is SFDVKD. CDR3 nucleotides: TGTGCCACCAGTTCACACGAGGTAACAGATACGCAGTATTTT. This encodes CATSSHEVTDTQYF.

A single count supports this clone. This rearrangement joins TRBV2 to TRBJ2-2, with a weak D call TRBD1 (5 bases). In germline, CDR1 is SNHLY, CDR2 FYNNEI. There are 15 residues in the CDR3. Between the trimmed V and J ends, which lost 5 bases and 4 bases, there was a span of 14 bases. The CDR3 bases are TGTGCCAGCAGTATACAGGCCACCCTCACCGGGGAGCTGTTTTTT. Translated: CASSIQATLTGELFF.

The J gene is TRBJ1-5, the V gene TRBV10-3, with 11 bases identical to TRBD1. With V trimmed by 4 bases and J by 7 bases, 6 bases remained unmatched. The CDR3 is 15 amino acids. Germline CDR1 ENHRY, CDR2 SYGVKD. The CDR3 coding sequence is TGTGCCATCAGTGGGGACAGGGGGAGTGGACAGCCCCAGCATTTT. It translates to CAISGDRGSGQPQHF.

The chain joins TRBV19 to TRBJ1-5; 8 bases line up with TRBD1. The CDR3 is made up of 17 amino acids. V lost 4 bases and J lost 2; bases outside the gene matches: 10. Germline CDR1 is LNHDA and CDR2 is SQIVND (reference sequence). CDR3 coding DNA: TGTGCCAGTAGTACGACAGGGGCCGGTCGACGCAATCAGCCCCAGCATTTT. It specifies CASSTTGAGRRNQPQHF.

The chain combines TRBV5-4 with TRBJ1-4, with TRBD1 matching 7 bases. The CDR3 loop spans 15 amino acids. CDR1 and CDR2 from the germline V gene are SGHNT and YYREEE (reference sequence). J lost 0 bases, V lost 3 bases, and 2 bases had no gene match. The CDR3 DNA follows: TGTGCCAGCAGCTCCGACAGGGCAACTAATGAAAAACTGTTTTTT. It codes for CASSSDRATNEKLFF.

CDR3 sequence: CASTAGGELFF. CDR3 bases: TGTGCCAGTACCGCCGGGGGTGAACTGTTTTTT. The chain has TRBV19 and TRBJ1-4; a possible D gene is TRBD1 (5 bases). CDR1 is LNHDA, CDR2 SQIVND, per germline (reference sequence). CDR3 length: 11 amino acids. Trimming shortened V by 7 bases and J by 12 bases, and 12 bases separated the two germline ends.

The rearrangement links TRBV11-3 to TRBJ2-1; 14 bases fit TRBD2. The CDR3 runs 15 residues. With 5 bases clipped from V and 6 bases from J, the junction kept 3 bases outside the gene matches. Germline values: CDR1 SGHNT, CDR2 YENEEA. The CDR3 is CASSPGLAGGNEQFF. CDR3 nucleotide sequence: TGTGCCAGCAGCCCCGGACTAGCGGGGGGCAATGAGCAGTTCTTC.

The chain links TRBV20-1 to TRBJ2-7; 9 bases align to TRBD1. The CDR3 runs 15 residues. Germline CDR1 DFQATT, CDR2 SNEGSKA (reference sequence). V lost 4 bases and J lost 3; bases outside the gene matches: 10. CDR3 in amino acids: CSATEPGTGNYEQYF. The CDR3 region has the DNA TGCAGTGCTACTGAACCCGGGACAGGGAACTACGAGCAGTACTTC.

The gene calls are TRBV4-1 and TRBJ1-2; D might be TRBD1 (5 bases). Germline V gene sequence: CDR1 MGHRA, CDR2 YSYEKL. This CDR3 region has 15 residues. V was cut by 0 bases and J by 5 bases, with 13 bases left in between. CDR3 region: CASSQDSQGWYGYTF. The CDR3 nucleotides read TGCGCCAGCAGCCAAGATTCCCAGGGTTGGTATGGCTACACCTTC.

The chain has TRBV19 and TRBJ2-1; TRBD2 agrees at 12 bases. With V trimmed by 3 bases and J by 9 bases, 6 bases remained unmatched. This CDR3 comprises 15 residues. CDR1 and CDR2 (germline): LNHDA, SQIVND (reference sequence). CDR3 bases: TGTGCCAGTAGTATTAGACTAGCGGGGGATAGTGAGCAGTTCTTC. This encodes CASSIRLAGDSEQFF.

This clone was picked up a small number of times. This chain links TRBV5-6 with TRBJ1-4; 9 bases are shared with TRBD1. The germline V gene encodes CDR1 SGHDT and CDR2 YYEEEE. Trimming at V came to 4 bases and at J to 8 bases, leaving 9 bases not matched to a gene. The CDR3 has 15 amino acids. The CDR3, as DNA: TGTGCCAGCAGCACAGGACAGGGGCGAGGAGAAAAACTGTTTTTT. This encodes CASSTGQGRGEKLFF.

The chain carries TRBV10-3 and TRBJ2-3; TRBD2 is a possible D gene (6 bases). The V end was cut by 6 bases, the J end by 2 bases, with 24 bases between. Looked up from germline, CDR1 is ENHRY and CDR2 is SYGVKD. The CDR3 length is 18 residues. The CDR3 bases are TGTGCCATCAGCGTAGGCCCTGGACTGGGGGGATTCACAGATACGCAGTATTTT. Encoded protein: CAISVGPGLGGFTDTQYF.

CDR3 residues: CASSGSNQPQHF. The CDR3 DNA follows: TGTGCCAGCTCCGGGAGCAATCAGCCCCAGCATTTT. V is TRBV7-9 and J is TRBJ1-5; no definite D call. Trimming cost V 8 bases and J 1 base, with 6 bases left between them. This CDR3 region has 12 residues. The germline V gene encodes CDR1 SEHNR and CDR2 FQNEAQ (reference sequence).

V and J are TRBV12-5 and TRBJ1-2; D ambiguous. V gave up 1 base and J gave up 1 base, with 4 bases separating them. The CDR3 has 13 amino acids. CDR1 LGHNT and CDR2 FRNRAP come from the germline V gene. Here the CDR3 reads CASGLANNYGYTF. For the CDR3, the DNA is TGTGCTAGTGGTTTGGCTAATAACTATGGCTACACCTTC.

This rearrangement joins TRBV4-1 to TRBJ2-3; TRBD1 agrees at 9 bases. The CDR3 sequence is 18 residues long. V lost 3 bases, J lost 4 bases, and 14 bases stayed unmatched. Germline V gene data show CDR1 as MGHRA and CDR2 as YSYEKL. As DNA, the CDR3 is TGCGCCAGCAGCCAGACCTTTGGGACAGGGAAATTGGCAGATACGCAGTATTTT. The encoded protein is CASSQTFGTGKLADTQYF.

CDR3 in amino acids: CASVEGLQETQYF. The CDR3 bases are TGTGCCAGCGTGGAGGGCTTACAAGAGACCCAGTACTTC. The V gene is TRBV18, the J gene TRBJ2-5; TRBD2 is a possible D gene (6 bases). The germline V gene encodes CDR1 KGHSH and CDR2 LQKENI. The CDR3 extends over 13 amino acids. The V and J ends lost 8 bases and 2 bases respectively, with 12 bases between them.

The chain links TRBV27 to TRBJ1-5; tentatively, D is TRBD1 (5 bases). The germline CDR1 and CDR2 sequences are MNHEY and SMNVEV (reference sequence). The CDR3 is 15 amino acids. Trimming shortened V by 4 bases and J by 0 bases, and 10 bases separated the two germline ends. The CDR3 sequence is CASSWGLNSNQPQHF. The CDR3 nucleotides read TGTGCCAGCAGTTGGGGACTCAATAGCAATCAGCCCCAGCATTTT.

This clone occurred once. The rearrangement joins TRBV7-2 to TRBJ2-7; 8 bases fit TRBD2. The CDR3 totals 15 residues. V lost 5 bases to trimming and J lost 3 bases; unmatched junction nucleotides: 9. CDR1 is SGHTA, CDR2 FQGNSA, per germline. For the CDR3, the DNA is TGTGCCAGCAGCAAAGAGGCGGGGGGTAGCTACGAGCAGTACTTC. This sequence encodes CASSKEAGGSYEQYF. The full variable domain, completed using reference TRBV7-2 and TRBJ2-7, is GAGVSQSPSNKVTEKGKDVELRCDPISGHTALYWYRQSLGQGLEFLIYFQGNSAPDKSGLPSDRFSAERTGGSVSTLTIQRTQQEDSAVYLCASSKEAGGSYEQYFGPGTRLTVT.

The chain carries TRBV28 and TRBJ2-7; D possibly corresponds to TRBD2 (6 bases). The CDR3 loop spans 15 amino acids. Deletions cut 6 bases from V and 6 bases from J, with 21 bases between. Germline CDR1 MDHEN, CDR2 SYDVKM. The DNA for the CDR3 is TGTGCCAGCAGAAAGGGTGGAGGGATGGGCTCCGAGCAGTACTTC. This codes for CASRKGGGMGSEQYF.

The J gene is TRBJ1-4, the V gene TRBV18; tentatively, D is TRBD1 (5 bases). From germline, CDR1 is KGHSH and CDR2 LQKENI. CDR3 length equals 14 residues. V lost 11 bases to trimming and J lost 4 bases, with 17 bases between them. Written as DNA, the CDR3 is TGTGCCTCGACTGGGCAGGGCAGTAATGAAAAACTGTTTTTT. This gives the protein CASTGQGSNEKLFF.

This clone was seen once. The chain carries TRBV6-1 and TRBJ2-1; 10 bases align to TRBD2. Germline trimming cut 2 bases from V and 7 bases from J; bases unmatched to any gene: 8. Germline V gene sequence: CDR1 MNHNS, CDR2 SASEGT. The length of the CDR3 is 16 residues. The CDR3 DNA reads TGTGCCAGCAGTGAACGTCTAGCGGGGGCCGGAAATGAGCAGTTCTTC. Translated, it gives CASSERLAGAGNEQFF.

This chain uses TRBV6-2 or TRBV6-3 with TRBJ2-5; possibly TRBD2 for D (6 bases). Germline loops: CDR1 MNHEY, CDR2 SVGEGT. CDR3 length equals 11 residues. V lost 6 bases and J lost 5, with 7 bases in between. DNA of the CDR3: TGTGCCAGCAGCCTAGCGGAGACCCAGTACTTC. Translation: CASSLAETQYF.

The chain links TRBV7-9 to TRBJ1-1, with no clear D. Germline CDR1 SEHNR, CDR2 FQNEAQ (reference sequence). CDR3 length: 12 amino acids. Trimming removed 4 bases at V and 11 bases at J, with 14 bases between. CDR3 protein: CASSSGEGSAFF. As DNA, the CDR3 is TGTGCCAGCAGCTCCGGAGAGGGTTCGGCTTTCTTT.

The V and J genes are TRBV6-5 and TRBJ1-2, with D perhaps TRBD1 (6 bases). The V end lost 10 bases, the J end lost 3 bases, and 18 bases lay between the germline ends. Germline lookup yields CDR1 MNHEY and CDR2 SVGAGI. This CDR3 contains 14 residues. The CDR3 here is CATAQRTVDYGYTF. Here the CDR3 DNA reads TGTGCCACTGCCCAGAGGACAGTCGACTATGGCTACACCTTC.

This clone was detected only a few times. The V and J genes are TRBV5-4 and TRBJ1-4, with a possible D match to TRBD1 (6 bases). Looked up from germline, CDR1 is SGHNT and CDR2 is YYREEE (reference sequence). This CDR3 contains 14 residues. Trimming cost V 3 bases and J 8 bases, with 14 bases left between them. This CDR3 is CASSSRGGREKLFF. CDR3 nucleotides: TGTGCCAGCAGCTCTAGAGGGGGTAGGGAAAAACTGTTTTTT.

The chain recombines TRBV18 with TRBJ2-1; 8 bases fit TRBD2. V dropped 2 bases and J dropped 9; count of bases not matched to a gene: 9. Germline CDR1 is KGHSH and CDR2 is LQKENI. CDR3 size: 15 residues. In DNA, the CDR3 is TGTGCCAGCTCACCAGCGCTGGGACTAGTGACTGAGCAGTTCTTC. Protein sequence: CASSPALGLVTEQFF. Full variable domain (remainder filled in from reference TRBV18 and TRBJ2-1): NAGVMQNPRHLVRRRGQEARLRCSPMKGHSHVYWYRQLPEEGLKFMVYLQKENIIDESGMPKERFSAEFPKEGPSILRIQQVVRGDSAAYFCASSPALGLVTEQFFGPGTRLTVL.

The chain carries TRBV30 and TRBJ2-3, with 9 bases lining up with TRBD1. After removal of 5 bases from V and 5 bases from J, the junction contained 11 bases not matched to a gene. The germline V gene has CDR1 GTSNPN and CDR2 SVGIG (reference sequence). This CDR3 comprises 15 residues. The CDR3 region is CAWEGGQGGRDTQYF. The CDR3, as DNA: TGTGCCTGGGAGGGGGGACAGGGAGGCAGAGATACGCAGTATTTT.

V and J are TRBV16 and TRBJ2-2, with a tentative D call TRBD1 (6 bases). The germline V gene encodes CDR1 KGHSY and CDR2 FQNENV. This CDR3 is built from 17 residues. With 4 bases removed from V and 2 bases from J, the gap between germline ends came to 17 bases. CDR3 protein: CASSRELGALNTGELFF. CDR3 coding DNA: TGTGCCAGCAGCCGAGAGTTGGGGGCGCTTAACACCGGGGAGCTGTTTTTT.

The genes are TRBV3-1 (or the pseudogene TRBV3-2) and TRBJ2-2; no definite D call. The V and J ends lost 2 bases and 0 bases respectively, with 7 bases between them. Per the germline V gene, CDR1 is LGHDT and CDR2 is YNNKEL (reference sequence). This CDR3 has 15 residues. The CDR3 nucleotides read TGTGCCAGCAGCCAAAGAGTTACGAACACCGGGGAGCTGTTTTTT. Protein product: CASSQRVTNTGELFF.

The CDR3 spells CASSRPGTEGNTIYF. The CDR3 DNA sequence: TGTGCCAGTAGTAGACCCGGGACAGAAGGAAACACCATATATTTT. The rearrangement uses TRBV19 and TRBJ1-3, with 7 bases aligning to TRBD1. CDR1 and CDR2 from the germline V gene are LNHDA and SQIVND (reference sequence). The length of the CDR3 is 15 residues. The V and J ends lost 4 bases and 4 bases, in that order; junction bases with no gene match: 7.

The J gene is TRBJ1-6, the V gene TRBV18; D gene uncertain. Deletions cut 2 bases from V and 8 bases from J, with 16 bases between. Germline V gene data show CDR1 as KGHSH and CDR2 as LQKENI. The CDR3 is 16 amino acids. The CDR3 here is CASSPLISGGDSPLHF. The DNA of the CDR3 is TGTGCCAGCTCACCATTGATTTCAGGTGGCGATTCACCCCTCCACTTT.